Detailed here is one T cell receptor (beta chain). The germline gives CDR1 GTSNPN, CDR2 SVGIG (reference sequence). This CDR3 comprises 14 residues. Trimming took off 1 base at V and 4 bases at J, with 13 bases between the two ends. This specimen comes from a study of T cell changes during pregnancy in multiple sclerosis. Libraries were prepared by immunoSEQ multiplex PCR; TCRdb keeps only in-frame clonotypes and omits some of them. The sample lists more than 65,000 clones; 90% to 95% were seen once. The genes are TRBV30 and TRBJ2-5; maybe TRBD2 (6 bases). The sequence derives from a female donor with multiple sclerosis, enrolled in a pregnancy study. The sample here was peripheral blood, taken in the second trimester of pregnancy. CDR3 bases: TGTGCCTGGAGTGGGGTGGGAGGAATAGAGACCCAGTACTTC. Residues: CAWSGVGGIETQYF.